The source of this T cell receptor beta chain is a study of shared clonotypes between healthy human individuals. Assay: immunoSEQ multiplex PCR; the TCRdb copy retains only in-frame clones and omits some. The sample has about 470,000 clones; about 76% are singletons. Worth noting for this clone: The same CDR3 is also encoded by other DNA sequences in this sample.

V was trimmed by 1 base and J by 2 bases, leaving 10 bases between them. The germline V gene has CDR1 SGHRS and CDR2 YFSETQ. CDR3 length: 15 amino acids. The chain links TRBV5-1 to TRBJ2-1; D is ambiguous. This receptor was obtained from a woman aged 40 to 55 in good health. Some clones in this sample may be carry-over from other donors' samples. The sequenced material came from PBMCs. CDR3 in DNA: TGCGCCAGCAGCTTGAAACGCGGCACCTACAATGAGCAGTTCTTC. Amino acid sequence: CASSLKRGTYNEQFF.